This T cell receptor beta chain was found in a study of early T cells in non-severe SARS-CoV-2 infection (dated by TCRdb to the early 2020s). About the study as a whole: TCR sequencing used bulk RNA from unsorted whole blood, so alpha and beta chains could not be paired. Broader findings and caveats from the paper: VDJdb matching was skewed toward anti-spike CD8 responses, so virus-specific expansions were likely underestimated and private and CD4 specificities were missed.

This was a case-control study nested in a cohort of healthcare workers in London, UK, who had nasopharyngeal swab PCR tests and blood samples taken every week. Between 23 and 31 March 2020, the week of the UK lockdown, healthcare workers were enrolled and then followed up weekly for as long as 16 weeks. As encoded in the germline V gene, CDR1 is KGHSH while CDR2 is LQKENI. The germline V end is reduced by 4 bases and the J end by 2 bases; junction bases left unmatched: 1. The CDR3 holds 14 amino acids from the cysteine to the phenylalanine. The DNA shown is the 42-base CDR3, in frame from base 1. Library method: 5' RACE. The data were produced on a NextSeq 500. In the TCR library protocol, unique molecular identifiers were attached to individual cDNA molecules to correct for PCR bias and sequencing error. Both TCR alpha and beta chains were sequenced, and tight co-correlation was observed between alpha and beta sequence abundances in each sample. From the authors' description of their analysis: V gene, J gene and CDR3 annotation of TCR sequences was performed with Decombinator V4. TCRs were defined as expanded if a significant change between any two time points was detected under a Poisson model with p below 0.0001. TCR abundances were normalised to the total number of TCRs sequenced in each sample and reported as counts per million. MAIT TCRs were defined by TRAV1-2 paired with TRAJ12, TRAJ20 or TRAJ33, and iNKT TCRs by TRAV10 paired with TRAJ18. A search of VDJdb, accessed on 1 November 2021, was run for TCRs annotated to CMV, EBV and SARS-CoV-2, with TCRs annotated for multiple antigens excluded. TCRdb reprocessed the public reads (quality trimming at Q25 with fastp, clone calling with MiXCR) and kept in-frame beta chains. All rows with the same CDR3 protein become a single entry with the most common DNA and genes. These V and J calls originate from TCRdb's pipeline instead of the authors' own analysis. This sample gives tens of thousands of distinct CDR3 sequences in total; 10% of them show up just once. The ten top clones hold over 6% of the sample.

There are a few counts of this clonotype. What antigen it recognizes has not been identified. The input lacks base qualities; no much larger clone sits a single base away. The sample in question was whole blood, obtained at baseline. The TCR sequence derives from an adult who was a healthcare worker with PCR-confirmed SARS-CoV-2 infection or an uninfected control (not recorded which). The rearrangement combines TRBV18 with TRBJ1-5, with 8 bases matching TRBD1. The DNA sequence follows: TGTGCCAGCTCACAGACAGGGGGCAATCAGCCCCAGCATTTT. This encodes CASSQTGGNQPQHF.